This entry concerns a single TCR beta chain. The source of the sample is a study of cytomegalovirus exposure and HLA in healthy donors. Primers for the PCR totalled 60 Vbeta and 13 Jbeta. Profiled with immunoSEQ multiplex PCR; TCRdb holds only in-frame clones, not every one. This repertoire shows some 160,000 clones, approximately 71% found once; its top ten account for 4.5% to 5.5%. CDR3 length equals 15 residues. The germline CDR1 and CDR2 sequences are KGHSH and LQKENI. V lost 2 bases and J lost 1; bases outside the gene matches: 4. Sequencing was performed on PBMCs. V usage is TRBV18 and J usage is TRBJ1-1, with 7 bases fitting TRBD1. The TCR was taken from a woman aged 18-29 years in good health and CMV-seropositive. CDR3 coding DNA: TGTGCCAGCTCACCATTGGGACAGACGAACACTGAAGCTTTCTTT. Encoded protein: CASSPLGQTNTEAFF.